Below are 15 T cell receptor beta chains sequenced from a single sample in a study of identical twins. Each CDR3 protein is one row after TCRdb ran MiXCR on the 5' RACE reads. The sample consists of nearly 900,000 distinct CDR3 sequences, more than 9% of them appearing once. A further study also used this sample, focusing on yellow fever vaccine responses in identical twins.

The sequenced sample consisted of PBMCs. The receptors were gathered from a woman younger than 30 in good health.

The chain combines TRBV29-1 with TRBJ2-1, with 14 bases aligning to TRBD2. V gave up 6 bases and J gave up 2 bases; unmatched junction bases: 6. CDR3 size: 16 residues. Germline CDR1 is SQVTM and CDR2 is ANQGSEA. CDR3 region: CSVPGLAGVAYNEQFF. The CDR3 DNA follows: TGCAGCGTCCCGGGACTAGCGGGAGTGGCCTACAATGAGCAGTTCTTC.

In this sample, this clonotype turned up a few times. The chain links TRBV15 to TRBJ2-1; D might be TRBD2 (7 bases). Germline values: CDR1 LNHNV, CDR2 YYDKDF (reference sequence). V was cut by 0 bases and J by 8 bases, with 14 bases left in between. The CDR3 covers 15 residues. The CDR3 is CATSRDLGGGYEQFF. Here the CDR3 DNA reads TGTGCCACCAGCAGAGATTTGGGAGGGGGGTATGAGCAGTTCTTC. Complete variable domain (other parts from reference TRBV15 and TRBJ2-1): DAMVIQNPRYQVTQFGKPVTLSCSQTLNHNVMYWYQQKSSQAPKLLFHYYDKDFNNEADTPDNFQSRRPNTSFCFLDIRSPGLGDTAMYLCATSRDLGGGYEQFFGPGTRLTVL.

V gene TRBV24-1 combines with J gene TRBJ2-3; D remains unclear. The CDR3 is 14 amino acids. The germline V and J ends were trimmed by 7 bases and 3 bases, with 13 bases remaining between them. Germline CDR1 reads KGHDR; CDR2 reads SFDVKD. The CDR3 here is CATRTSRPTDTQYF. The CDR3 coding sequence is TGTGCCACCAGAACTTCCCGTCCGACAGATACGCAGTATTTT.

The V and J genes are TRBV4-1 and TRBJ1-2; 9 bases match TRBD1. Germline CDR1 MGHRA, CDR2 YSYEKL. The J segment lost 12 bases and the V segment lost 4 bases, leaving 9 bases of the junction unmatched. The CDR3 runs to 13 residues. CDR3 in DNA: TGCGCCAGCAGCCTGGGACAGGGACGTCGTCACACCTTC. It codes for CASSLGQGRRHTF.

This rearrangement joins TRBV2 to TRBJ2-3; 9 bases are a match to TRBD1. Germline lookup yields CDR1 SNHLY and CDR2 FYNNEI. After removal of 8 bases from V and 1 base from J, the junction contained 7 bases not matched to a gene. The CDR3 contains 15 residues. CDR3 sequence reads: CASPTRTGGTDTQYF. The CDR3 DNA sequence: TGTGCCAGCCCTACGAGGACAGGGGGCACAGATACGCAGTATTTT.

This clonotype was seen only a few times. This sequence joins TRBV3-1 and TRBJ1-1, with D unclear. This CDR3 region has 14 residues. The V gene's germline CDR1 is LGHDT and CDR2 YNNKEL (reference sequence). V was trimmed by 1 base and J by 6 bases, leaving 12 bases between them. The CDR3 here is CASSQVGGIAEAFF. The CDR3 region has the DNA TGTGCCAGCAGCCAAGTAGGAGGGATCGCTGAAGCTTTCTTT.

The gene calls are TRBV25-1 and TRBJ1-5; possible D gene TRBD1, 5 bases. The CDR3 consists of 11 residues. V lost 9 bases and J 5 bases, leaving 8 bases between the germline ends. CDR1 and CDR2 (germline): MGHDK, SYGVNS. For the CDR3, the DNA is TGTGCCAGGACAGAAGATCAGCCCCAGCATTTT. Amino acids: CARTEDQPQHF.

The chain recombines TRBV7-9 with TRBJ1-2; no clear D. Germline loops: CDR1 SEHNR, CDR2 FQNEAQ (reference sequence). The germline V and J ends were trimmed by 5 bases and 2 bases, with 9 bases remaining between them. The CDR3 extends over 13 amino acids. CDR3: CASSQRANYGYTF. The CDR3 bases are TGTGCCAGCAGCCAGAGAGCCAACTATGGCTACACCTTC. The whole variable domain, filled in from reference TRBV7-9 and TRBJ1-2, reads DTGVSQNPRHKITKRGQNVTFRCDPISEHNRLYWYRQTLGQGPEFLTYFQNEAQLEKSRLLSDRFSAERPKGSFSTLEIQRTEQGDSAMYLCASSQRANYGYTFGSGTRLTVV.

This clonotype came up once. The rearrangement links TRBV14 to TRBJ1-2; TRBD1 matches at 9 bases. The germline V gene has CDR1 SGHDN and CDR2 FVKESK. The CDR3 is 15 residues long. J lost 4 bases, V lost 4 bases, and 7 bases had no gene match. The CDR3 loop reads CASSRRRQGGYGYTF. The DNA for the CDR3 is TGTGCCAGCAGCCGAAGACGACAGGGGGGCTATGGCTACACCTTC.

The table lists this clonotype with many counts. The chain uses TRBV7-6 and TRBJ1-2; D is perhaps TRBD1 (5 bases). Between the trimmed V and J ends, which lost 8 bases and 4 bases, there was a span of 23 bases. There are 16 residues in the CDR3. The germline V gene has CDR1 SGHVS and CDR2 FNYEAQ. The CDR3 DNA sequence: TGTGCCAGCTCACAGGATGTCAGGCCCTCCCTCTATGGCTACACCTTC. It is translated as CASSQDVRPSLYGYTF.

For the CDR3, the DNA is TGTGCCAGCAGCCGCGGGACTAGCGGGGTACAGACCTACGAGCAGTACGTC. Protein sequence: CASSRGTSGVQTYEQYV. The chain recombines TRBV19 with TRBJ2-7; 13 nucleotides match TRBD2. The V segment lost 9 bases and the J segment 2 bases; nucleotides outside the gene matches: 13. This CDR3 is 17 amino acids long. Per the germline V gene, CDR1 is LNHDA and CDR2 is SQIVND (reference sequence).

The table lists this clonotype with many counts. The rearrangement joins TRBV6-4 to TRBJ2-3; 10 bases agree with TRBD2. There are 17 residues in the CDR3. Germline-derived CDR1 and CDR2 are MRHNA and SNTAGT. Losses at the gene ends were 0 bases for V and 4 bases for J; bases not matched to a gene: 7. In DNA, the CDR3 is TGTGCCAGCAGTGACTCGAGATCTAGCGGGGGTTCAGATACGCAGTATTTT. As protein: CASSDSRSSGGSDTQYF.

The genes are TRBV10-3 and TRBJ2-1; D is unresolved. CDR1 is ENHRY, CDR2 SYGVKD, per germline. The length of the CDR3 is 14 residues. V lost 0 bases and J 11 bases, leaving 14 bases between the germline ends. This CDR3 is CAISESGENVKQFF. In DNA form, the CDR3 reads TGTGCCATCAGTGAGTCTGGAGAGAACGTCAAGCAGTTCTTC.

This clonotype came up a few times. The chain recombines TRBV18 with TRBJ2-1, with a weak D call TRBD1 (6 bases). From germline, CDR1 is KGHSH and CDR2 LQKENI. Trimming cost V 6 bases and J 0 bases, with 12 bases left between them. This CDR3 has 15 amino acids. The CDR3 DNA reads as TGTGCCAGCTCTACCGGACAGAGCTCCTACAATGAGCAGTTCTTC. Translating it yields CASSTGQSSYNEQFF.

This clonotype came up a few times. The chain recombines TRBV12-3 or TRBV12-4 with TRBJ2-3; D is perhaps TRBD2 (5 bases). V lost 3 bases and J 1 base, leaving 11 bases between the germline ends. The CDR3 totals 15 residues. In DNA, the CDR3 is TGTGCCAGCAGTTTGGGAGCGGCTCGCACAGATACGCAGTATTTT. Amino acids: CASSLGAARTDTQYF.